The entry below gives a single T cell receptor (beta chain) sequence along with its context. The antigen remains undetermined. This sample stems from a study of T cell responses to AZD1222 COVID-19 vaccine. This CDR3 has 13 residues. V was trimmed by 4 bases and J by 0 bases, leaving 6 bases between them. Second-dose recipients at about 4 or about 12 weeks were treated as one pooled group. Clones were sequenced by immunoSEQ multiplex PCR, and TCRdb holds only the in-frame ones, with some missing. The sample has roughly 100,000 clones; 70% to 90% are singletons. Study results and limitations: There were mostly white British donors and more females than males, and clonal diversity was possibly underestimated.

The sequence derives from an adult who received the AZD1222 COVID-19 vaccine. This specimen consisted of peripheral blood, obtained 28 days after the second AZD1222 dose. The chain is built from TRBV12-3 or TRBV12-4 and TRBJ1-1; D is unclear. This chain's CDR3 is CASSWRLNTEAFF. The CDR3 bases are TGTGCCAGCAGTTGGAGGTTGAACACTGAAGCTTTCTTT.